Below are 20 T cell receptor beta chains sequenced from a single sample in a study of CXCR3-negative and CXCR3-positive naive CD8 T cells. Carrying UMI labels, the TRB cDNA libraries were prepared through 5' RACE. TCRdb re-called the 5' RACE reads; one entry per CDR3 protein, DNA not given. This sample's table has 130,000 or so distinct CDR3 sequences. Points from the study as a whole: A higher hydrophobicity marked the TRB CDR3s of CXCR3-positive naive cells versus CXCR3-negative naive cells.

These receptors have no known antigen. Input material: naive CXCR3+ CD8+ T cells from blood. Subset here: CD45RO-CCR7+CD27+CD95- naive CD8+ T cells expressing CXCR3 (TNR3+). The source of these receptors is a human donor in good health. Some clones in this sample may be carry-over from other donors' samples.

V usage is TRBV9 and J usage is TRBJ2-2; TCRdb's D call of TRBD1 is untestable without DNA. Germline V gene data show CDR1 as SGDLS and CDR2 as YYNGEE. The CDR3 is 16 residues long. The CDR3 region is CASSVAKGRGTGELFF.

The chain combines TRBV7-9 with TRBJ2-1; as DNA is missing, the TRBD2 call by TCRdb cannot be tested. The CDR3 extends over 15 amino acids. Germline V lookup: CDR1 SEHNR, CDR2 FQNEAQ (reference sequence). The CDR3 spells CASSLVAGVRNEQLF.

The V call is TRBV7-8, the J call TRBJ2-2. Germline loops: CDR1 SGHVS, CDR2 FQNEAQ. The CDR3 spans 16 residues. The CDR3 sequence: CARSLEPGMSTGELFF.

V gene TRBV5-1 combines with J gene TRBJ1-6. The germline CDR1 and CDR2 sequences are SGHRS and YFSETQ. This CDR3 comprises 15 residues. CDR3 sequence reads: CASSLGGSFNSPLHF.

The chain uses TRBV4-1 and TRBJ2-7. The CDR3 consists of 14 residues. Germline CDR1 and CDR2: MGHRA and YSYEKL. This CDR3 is CASSQEDSSYEQYF.

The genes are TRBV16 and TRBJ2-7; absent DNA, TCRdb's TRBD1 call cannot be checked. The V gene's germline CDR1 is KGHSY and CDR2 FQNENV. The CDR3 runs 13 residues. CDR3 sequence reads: CASSPARQGEQYF.

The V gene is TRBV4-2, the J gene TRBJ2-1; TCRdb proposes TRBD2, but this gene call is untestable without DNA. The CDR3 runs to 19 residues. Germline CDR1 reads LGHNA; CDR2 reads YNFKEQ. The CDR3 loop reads CASSQRTGTSGGAYNEQFF.

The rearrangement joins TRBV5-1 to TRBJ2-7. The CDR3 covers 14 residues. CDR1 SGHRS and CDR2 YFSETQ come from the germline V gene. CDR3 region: CASSLVGENDEQYF. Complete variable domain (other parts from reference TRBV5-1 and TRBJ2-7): KAGVTQTPRYLIKTRGQQVTLSCSPISGHRSVSWYQQTPGQGLQFLFEYFSETQRNKGNFPGRFSGRQFSNSRSEMNVSTLELGDSALYLCASSLVGENDEQYFGPGTRLTVT.

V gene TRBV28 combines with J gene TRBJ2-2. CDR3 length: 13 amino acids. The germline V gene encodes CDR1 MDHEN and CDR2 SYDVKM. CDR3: CASSLWGPGELFF.

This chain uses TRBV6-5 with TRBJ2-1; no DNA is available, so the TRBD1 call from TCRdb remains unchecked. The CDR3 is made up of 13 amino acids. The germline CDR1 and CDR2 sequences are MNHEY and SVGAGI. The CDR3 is CASTPGPYNEQFF.

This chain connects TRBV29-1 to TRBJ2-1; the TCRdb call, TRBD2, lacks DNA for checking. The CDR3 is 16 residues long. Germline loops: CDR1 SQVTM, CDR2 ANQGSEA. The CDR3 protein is CSVDAWGLAMDDEQFF.

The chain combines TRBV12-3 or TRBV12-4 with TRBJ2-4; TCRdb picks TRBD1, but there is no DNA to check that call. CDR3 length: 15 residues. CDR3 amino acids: CASSSAPRDKNIQYF.

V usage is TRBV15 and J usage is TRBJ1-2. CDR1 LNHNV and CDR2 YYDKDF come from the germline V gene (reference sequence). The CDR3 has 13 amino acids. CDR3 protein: CATSSPTNYGYTF.

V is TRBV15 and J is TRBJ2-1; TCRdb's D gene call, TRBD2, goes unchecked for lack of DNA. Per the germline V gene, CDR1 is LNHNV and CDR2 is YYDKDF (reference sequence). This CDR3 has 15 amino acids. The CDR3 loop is CATSRAGEFYNEQFF.

The CDR3 protein is CASVPGQGLWTEAFF. V gene TRBV12-3 or TRBV12-4 combines with J gene TRBJ1-1; TCRdb's D call, TRBD1, is unchecked because there is no DNA. This CDR3 comprises 15 residues.

The CDR3 loop is CASSFGRLDQPQHF. The chain uses TRBV6-2 or TRBV6-3 and TRBJ1-5. Germline assignment: CDR1 MNHEY and CDR2 SVGEGT. The CDR3 extends over 14 amino acids.

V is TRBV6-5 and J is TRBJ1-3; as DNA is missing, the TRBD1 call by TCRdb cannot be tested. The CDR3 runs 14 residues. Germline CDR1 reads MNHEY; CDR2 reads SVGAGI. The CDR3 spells CASSPGTGTNTIYF.

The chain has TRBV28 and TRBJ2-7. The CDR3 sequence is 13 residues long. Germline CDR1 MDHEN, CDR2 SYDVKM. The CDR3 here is CASSQPYAYEQYF.

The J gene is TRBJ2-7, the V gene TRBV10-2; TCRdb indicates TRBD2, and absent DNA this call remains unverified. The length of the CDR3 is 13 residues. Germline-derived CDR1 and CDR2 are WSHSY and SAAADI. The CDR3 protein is CASSGGGSYEPYF.

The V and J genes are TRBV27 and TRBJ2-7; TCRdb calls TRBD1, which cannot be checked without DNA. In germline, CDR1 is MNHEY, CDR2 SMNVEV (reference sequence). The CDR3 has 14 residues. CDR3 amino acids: CASSPNPSGSEQYF.